The 3 T cell receptor beta chains reported below all come from one sample, sequenced in a study of OX40 agonist ivuxolimab in advanced cancers. This table comes from immunoSEQ multiplex PCR, and its TCRdb copy is limited to in-frame clones, with some not included. Of tens of thousands of clones in the sample, roughly 94% are singletons; the top ten hold more than 10%. The sequencing used CD4+ or CD8+ T cells sorted from blood, collected in a trial of the OX40 agonist ivuxolimab. Source of these receptors: an adult with an advanced solid tumor such as melanoma, head and neck, liver or kidney cancer.

This chain uses TRBV28 with TRBJ2-5; 8 nucleotides match TRBD2. The CDR3 has 17 amino acids. With 4 bases clipped from V and 4 bases from J, the junction kept 14 bases outside the gene matches. CDR1 is MDHEN, CDR2 SYDVKM, per germline. The CDR3 nucleotides are TGTGCCAGCAGTTGGTCGAGCGGGAGCGCAGTTAGAGAGACCCAGTACTTC. It encodes CASSWSSGSAVRETQYF.

The chain couples TRBV28 to TRBJ2-7; D ambiguous. The germline V gene encodes CDR1 MDHEN and CDR2 SYDVKM. V lost 2 bases to trimming and J lost 9 bases, with 20 bases between them. The CDR3 sequence is 15 residues long. CDR3 residues: CASSLRGTTRNVQYF. CDR3 DNA: TGTGCCAGCAGTTTAAGAGGCACTACCAGAAATGTGCAGTACTTC. The full variable domain, rest sourced from reference TRBV28 and TRBJ2-7, is DVKVTQSSRYLVKRTGEKVFLECVQDMDHENMFWYRQDPGLGLRLIYFSYDVKMKEKGDIPEGYSVSREKKERFSLILESASTNQTSMYLCASSLRGTTRNVQYFGPGTRLTVT.

V is TRBV13 and J is TRBJ2-2, with TRBD1 identical over 8 bases. Trimming removed 5 bases from V and 2 bases from J; junction bases left unmatched: 4. This CDR3 has 15 residues. CDR1 is PRHDT, CDR2 FYEKMQ, per germline (reference sequence). The CDR3: CASSRTGSNTGELFF. CDR3 sequence (DNA): TGTGCCAGCAGCCGGACAGGGAGTAACACCGGGGAGCTGTTTTTT. The full variable domain, with the rest looked up from reference TRBV13 and TRBJ2-2, is AAGVIQSPRHLIKEKRETATLKCYPIPRHDTVYWYQQGPGQDPQFLISFYEKMQSDKGSIPDRFSAQQFSDYHSELNMSSLELGDSALYFCASSRTGSNTGELFFGEGSRLTVL.